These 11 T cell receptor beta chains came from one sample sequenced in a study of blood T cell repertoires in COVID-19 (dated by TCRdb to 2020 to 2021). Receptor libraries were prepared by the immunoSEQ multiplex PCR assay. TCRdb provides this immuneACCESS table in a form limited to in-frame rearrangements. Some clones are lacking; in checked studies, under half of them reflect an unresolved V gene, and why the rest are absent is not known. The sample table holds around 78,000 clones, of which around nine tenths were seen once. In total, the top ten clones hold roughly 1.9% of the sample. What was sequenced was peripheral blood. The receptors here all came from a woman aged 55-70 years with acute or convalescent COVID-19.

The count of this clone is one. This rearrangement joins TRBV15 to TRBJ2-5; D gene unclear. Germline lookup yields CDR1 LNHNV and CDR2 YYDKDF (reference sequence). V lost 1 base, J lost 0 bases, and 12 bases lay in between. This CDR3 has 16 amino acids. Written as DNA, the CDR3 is TGTGCCACCAGCAGAGGGTCCCTACGGTACCAAGAGACCCAGTACTTC. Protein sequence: CATSRGSLRYQETQYF.

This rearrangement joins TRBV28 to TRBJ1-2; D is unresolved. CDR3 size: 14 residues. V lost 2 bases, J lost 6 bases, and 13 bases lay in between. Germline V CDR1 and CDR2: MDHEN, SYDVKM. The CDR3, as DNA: TGTGCCAGCAGTTTAACAGTGCGGGAGAATGGCTACACCTTC. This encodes CASSLTVRENGYTF.

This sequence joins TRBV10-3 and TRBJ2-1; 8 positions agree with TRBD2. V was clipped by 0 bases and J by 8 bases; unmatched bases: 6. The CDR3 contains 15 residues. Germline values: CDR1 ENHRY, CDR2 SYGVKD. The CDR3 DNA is TGTGCCATCAGTGAGTCTCACGGGAGGGTTGATGAGCAGTTCTTC. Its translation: CAISESHGRVDEQFF.

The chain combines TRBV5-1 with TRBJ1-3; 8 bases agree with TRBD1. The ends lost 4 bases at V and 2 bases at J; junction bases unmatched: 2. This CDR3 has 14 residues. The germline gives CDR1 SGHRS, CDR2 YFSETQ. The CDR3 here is CASSQGAAGNTIYF. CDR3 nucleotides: TGCGCCAGCAGCCAGGGGGCAGCTGGAAACACCATATATTTT. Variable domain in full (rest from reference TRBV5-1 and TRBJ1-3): KAGVTQTPRYLIKTRGQQVTLSCSPISGHRSVSWYQQTPGQGLQFLFEYFSETQRNKGNFPGRFSGRQFSNSRSEMNVSTLELGDSALYLCASSQGAAGNTIYFGEGSWLTVV.

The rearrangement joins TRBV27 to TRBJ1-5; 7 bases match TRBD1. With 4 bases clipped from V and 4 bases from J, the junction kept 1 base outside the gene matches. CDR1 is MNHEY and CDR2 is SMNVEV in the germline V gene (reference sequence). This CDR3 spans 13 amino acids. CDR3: CASSWDRNQPQHF. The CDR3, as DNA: TGTGCCAGCAGTTGGGACAGAAATCAGCCCCAGCATTTT.

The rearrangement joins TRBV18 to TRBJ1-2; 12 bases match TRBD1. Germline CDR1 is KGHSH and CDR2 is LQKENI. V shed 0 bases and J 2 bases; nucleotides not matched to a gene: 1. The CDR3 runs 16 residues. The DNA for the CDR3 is TGTGCCAGCTCACCACCGGGACAGGGGGCAAACTATGGCTACACCTTC. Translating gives CASSPPGQGANYGYTF.

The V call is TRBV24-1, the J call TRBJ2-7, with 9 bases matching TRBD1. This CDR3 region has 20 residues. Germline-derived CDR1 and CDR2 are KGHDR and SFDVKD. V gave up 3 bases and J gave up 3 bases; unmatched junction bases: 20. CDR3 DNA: TGTGCCACCAGTGATACACAAAATAAGCTAGAGGGACAGGGATTCTACGAGCAGTACTTC. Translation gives CATSDTQNKLEGQGFYEQYF.

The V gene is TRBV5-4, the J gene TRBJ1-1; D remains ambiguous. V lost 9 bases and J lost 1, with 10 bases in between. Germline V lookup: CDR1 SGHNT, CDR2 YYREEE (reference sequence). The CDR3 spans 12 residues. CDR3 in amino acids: CATKTPNTEAFF. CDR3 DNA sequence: TGTGCCACCAAGACTCCGAACACTGAAGCTTTCTTT.

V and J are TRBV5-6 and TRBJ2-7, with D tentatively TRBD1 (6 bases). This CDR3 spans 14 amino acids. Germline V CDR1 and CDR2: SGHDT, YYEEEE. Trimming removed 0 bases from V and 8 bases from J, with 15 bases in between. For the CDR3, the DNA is TGTGCCAGCAGCTTGGCGGGACAAGGGGGACAGCAGTACTTC. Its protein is CASSLAGQGGQQYF.

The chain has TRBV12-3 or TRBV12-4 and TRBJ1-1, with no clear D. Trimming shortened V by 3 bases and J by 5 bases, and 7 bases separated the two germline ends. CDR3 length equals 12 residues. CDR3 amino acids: CASSLAGTEAFF. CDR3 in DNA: TGTGCCAGCAGTTTGGCGGGGACTGAAGCTTTCTTT.

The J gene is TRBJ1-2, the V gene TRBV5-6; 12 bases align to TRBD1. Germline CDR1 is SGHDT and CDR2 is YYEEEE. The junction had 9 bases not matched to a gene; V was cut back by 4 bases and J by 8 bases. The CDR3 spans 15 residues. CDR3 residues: CASSVPGQGATGYTF. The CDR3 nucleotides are TGTGCCAGCAGCGTCCCGGGACAGGGGGCAACGGGCTACACCTTC.